This TCR beta chain came from a study of T cells in localized non-small cell lung cancer. Study observations and caveats: Only one tumor region went through sequencing, so heterogeneity may still be there. Elevated blood T cell density was associated with longer overall survival.

CDR1 MNHEY and CDR2 SMNVEV come from the germline V gene (reference sequence). The V end lost 2 bases, the J end lost 5 bases, and 18 bases lay between the germline ends. This CDR3 contains 16 residues. Turning to this clone: Antigen specificity is unknown.

The protocol was immunoSEQ multiplex PCR, while the TCRdb copy is restricted to in-frame clones and leaves out a portion. The sample lists fewer than 40,000 clones, about 81% occurring once. The TCR sequence derives from a male donor older than 55 with stage II squamous cell lung carcinoma. The chain joins TRBV27 to TRBJ2-5; perhaps D is TRBD1 or TRBD2 (5 bases each). The sample was peripheral blood, taken before any cancer treatment. For the CDR3, the DNA is TGTGCCAGCAGTTTAAGGGACCCGCCCGCCAAGGAGACCCAGTACTTC. It yields the protein CASSLRDPPAKETQYF.